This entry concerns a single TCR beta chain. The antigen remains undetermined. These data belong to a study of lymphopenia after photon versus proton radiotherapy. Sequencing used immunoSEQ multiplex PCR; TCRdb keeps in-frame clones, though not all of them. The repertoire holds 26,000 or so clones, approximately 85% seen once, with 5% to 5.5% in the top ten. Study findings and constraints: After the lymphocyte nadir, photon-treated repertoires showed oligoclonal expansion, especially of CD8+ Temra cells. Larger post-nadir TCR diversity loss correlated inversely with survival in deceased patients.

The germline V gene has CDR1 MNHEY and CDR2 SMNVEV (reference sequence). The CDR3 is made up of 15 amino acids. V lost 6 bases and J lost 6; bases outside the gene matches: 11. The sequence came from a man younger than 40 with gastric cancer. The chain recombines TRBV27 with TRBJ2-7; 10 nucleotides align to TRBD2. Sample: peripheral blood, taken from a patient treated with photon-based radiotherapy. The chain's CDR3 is CASSTIAGGRIEQYF. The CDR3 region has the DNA TGTGCCAGCAGCACCATAGCGGGGGGCCGGATCGAGCAGTACTTC.